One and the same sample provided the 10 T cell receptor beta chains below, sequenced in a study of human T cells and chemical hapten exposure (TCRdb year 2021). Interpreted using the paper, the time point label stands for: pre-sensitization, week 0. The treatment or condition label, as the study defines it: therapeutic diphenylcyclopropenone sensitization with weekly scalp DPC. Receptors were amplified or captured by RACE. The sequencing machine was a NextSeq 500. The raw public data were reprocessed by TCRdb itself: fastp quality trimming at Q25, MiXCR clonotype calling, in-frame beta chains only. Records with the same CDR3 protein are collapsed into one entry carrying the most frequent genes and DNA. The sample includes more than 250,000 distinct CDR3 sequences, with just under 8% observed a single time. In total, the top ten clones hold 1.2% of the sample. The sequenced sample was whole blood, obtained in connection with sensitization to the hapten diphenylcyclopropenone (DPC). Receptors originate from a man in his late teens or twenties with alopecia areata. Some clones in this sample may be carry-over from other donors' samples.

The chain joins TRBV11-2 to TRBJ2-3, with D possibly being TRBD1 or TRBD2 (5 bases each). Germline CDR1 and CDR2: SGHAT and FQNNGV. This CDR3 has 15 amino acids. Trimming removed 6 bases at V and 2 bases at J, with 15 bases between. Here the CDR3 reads CASRGEGFLTDTQYF. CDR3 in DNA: TGTGCCAGCAGGGGGGAAGGGTTCCTCACAGATACGCAGTATTTT.

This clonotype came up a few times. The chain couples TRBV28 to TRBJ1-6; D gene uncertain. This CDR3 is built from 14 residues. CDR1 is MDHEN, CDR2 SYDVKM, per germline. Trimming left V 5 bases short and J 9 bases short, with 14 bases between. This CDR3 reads CASSLPEHGSPLHF. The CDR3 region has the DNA TGTGCCAGCAGTCTTCCCGAGCATGGTTCACCCCTCCACTTT.

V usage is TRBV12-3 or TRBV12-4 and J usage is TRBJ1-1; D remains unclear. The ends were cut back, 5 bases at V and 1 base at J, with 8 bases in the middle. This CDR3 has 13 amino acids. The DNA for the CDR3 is TGTGCCAGCAGTAGGAACCCGAACACTGAAGCTTTCTTT. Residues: CASSRNPNTEAFF.

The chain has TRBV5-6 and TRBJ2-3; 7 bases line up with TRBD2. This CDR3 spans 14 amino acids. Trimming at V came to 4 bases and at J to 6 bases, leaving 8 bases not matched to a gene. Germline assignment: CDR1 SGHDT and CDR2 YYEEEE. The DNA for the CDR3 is TGTGCCAGCAGCCCGGGACTACCTGGGGATACGCAGTATTTT. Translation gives CASSPGLPGDTQYF.

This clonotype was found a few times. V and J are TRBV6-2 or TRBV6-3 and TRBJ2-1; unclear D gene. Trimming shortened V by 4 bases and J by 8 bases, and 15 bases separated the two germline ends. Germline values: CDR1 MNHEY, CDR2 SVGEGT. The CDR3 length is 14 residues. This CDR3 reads CASSSASSIDEQFF. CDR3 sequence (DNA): TGTGCCAGCAGTTCAGCAAGTAGTATCGATGAGCAGTTCTTC.

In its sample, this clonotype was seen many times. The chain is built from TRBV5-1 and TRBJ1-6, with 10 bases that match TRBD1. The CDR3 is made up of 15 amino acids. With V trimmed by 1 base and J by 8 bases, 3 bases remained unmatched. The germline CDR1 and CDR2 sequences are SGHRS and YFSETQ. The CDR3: CASSLFGTGDSPLHF. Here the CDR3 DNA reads TGCGCCAGCAGCTTGTTTGGGACAGGGGATTCACCCCTCCACTTT.

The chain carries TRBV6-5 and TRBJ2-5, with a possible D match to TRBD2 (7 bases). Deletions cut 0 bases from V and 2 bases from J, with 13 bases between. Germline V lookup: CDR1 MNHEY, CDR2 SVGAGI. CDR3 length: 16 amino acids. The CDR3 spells CASSYSRGGTQETQYF. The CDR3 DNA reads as TGTGCCAGCAGTTACTCGAGGGGGGGGACACAAGAGACCCAGTACTTC.

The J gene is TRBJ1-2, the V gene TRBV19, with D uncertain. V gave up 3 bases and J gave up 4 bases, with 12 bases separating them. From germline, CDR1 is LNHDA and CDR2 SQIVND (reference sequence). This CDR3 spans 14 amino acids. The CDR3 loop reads CASSIPRGVYGYTF. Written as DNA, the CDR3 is TGTGCCAGTAGTATCCCTCGTGGGGTCTATGGCTACACCTTC.

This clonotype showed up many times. DNA for the CDR3: TGTGCCAGCAGTTACGGAGGGGGTAGTGAAAAACTGTTTTTT. Its translation: CASSYGGGSEKLFF. This chain uses TRBV6-6 with TRBJ1-4; maybe TRBD1 (6 bases). CDR1 is MNHNY and CDR2 is SVGAGI in the germline V gene (reference sequence). V lost 2 bases to trimming and J lost 7 bases, with 11 bases between them. CDR3 size: 14 residues.

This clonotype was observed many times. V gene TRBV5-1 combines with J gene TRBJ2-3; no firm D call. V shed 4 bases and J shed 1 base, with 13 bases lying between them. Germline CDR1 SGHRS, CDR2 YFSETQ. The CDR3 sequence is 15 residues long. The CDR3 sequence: CASSLIGQRTDTQYF. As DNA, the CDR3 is TGCGCCAGCAGCCTAATCGGGCAGCGCACAGATACGCAGTATTTT.